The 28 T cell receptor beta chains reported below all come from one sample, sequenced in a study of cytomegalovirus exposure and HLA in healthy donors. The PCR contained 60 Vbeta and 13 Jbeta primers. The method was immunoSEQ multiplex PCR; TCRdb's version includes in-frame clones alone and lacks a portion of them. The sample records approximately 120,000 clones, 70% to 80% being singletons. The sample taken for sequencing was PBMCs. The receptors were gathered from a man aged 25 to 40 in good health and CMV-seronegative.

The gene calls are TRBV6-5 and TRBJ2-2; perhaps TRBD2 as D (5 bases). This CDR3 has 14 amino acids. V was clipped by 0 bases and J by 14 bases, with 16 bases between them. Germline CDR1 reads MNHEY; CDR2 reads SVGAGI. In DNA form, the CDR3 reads TGTGCCAGCAGTTACTCGGGAGACCACCCCTCTCTGTTTTTT. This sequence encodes CASSYSGDHPSLFF.

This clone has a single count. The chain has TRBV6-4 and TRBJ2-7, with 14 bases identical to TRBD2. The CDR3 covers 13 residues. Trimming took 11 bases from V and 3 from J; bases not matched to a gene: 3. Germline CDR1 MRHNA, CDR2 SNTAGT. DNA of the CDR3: TGTGCCCAAGGGACTAGCGGGAGCTACGAGCAGTACTTC. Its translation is CAQGTSGSYEQYF.

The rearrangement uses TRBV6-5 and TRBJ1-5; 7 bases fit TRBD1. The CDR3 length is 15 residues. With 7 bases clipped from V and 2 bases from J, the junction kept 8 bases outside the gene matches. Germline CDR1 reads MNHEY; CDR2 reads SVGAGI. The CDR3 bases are TGTGCCAGCAAACTACAGGGGACGGGCAATCAGCCCCAGCATTTT. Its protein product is CASKLQGTGNQPQHF.

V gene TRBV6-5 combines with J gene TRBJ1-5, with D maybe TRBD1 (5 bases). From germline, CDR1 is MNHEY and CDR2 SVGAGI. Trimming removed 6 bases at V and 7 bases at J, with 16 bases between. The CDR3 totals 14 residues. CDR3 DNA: TGTGCCAGCAGGGTAGGGGATTTCAGCCAGCCCCAGCATTTT. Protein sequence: CASRVGDFSQPQHF.

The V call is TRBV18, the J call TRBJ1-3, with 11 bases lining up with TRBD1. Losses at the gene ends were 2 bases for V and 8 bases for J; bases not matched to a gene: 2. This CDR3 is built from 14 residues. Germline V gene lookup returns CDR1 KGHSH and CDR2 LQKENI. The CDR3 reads CASSPSGQGDTIYF. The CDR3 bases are TGTGCCAGCTCACCATCGGGACAGGGGGACACCATATATTTT. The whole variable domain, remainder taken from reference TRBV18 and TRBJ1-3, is NAGVMQNPRHLVRRRGQEARLRCSPMKGHSHVYWYRQLPEEGLKFMVYLQKENIIDESGMPKERFSAEFPKEGPSILRIQQVVRGDSAAYFCASSPSGQGDTIYFGEGSWLTVV.

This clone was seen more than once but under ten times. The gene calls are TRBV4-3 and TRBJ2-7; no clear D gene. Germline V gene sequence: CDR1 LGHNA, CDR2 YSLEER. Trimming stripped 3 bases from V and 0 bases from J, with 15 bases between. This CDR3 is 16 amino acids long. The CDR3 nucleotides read TGCGCCAGCAGCCATCTAGTAAATATGGGCTCCTACGAGCAGTACTTC. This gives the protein CASSHLVNMGSYEQYF.

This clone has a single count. CDR3 protein: CASSSGGAGTDTQYF. The CDR3 nucleotides read TGTGCCAGCAGTTCGGGGGGAGCGGGCACAGATACGCAGTATTTT. This chain uses TRBV28 with TRBJ2-3; 7 bases fit TRBD2. Trimming cost V 4 bases and J 1 base; bases outside gene matches: 5. CDR1 is MDHEN, CDR2 SYDVKM, per germline. This CDR3 is 15 amino acids long.

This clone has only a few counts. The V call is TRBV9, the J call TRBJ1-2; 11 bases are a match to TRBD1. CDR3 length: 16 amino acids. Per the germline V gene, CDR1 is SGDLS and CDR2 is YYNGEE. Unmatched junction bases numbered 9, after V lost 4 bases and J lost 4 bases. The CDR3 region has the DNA TGTGCCAGCAGCCCCGTCGGGACAGGGGGGATCTATGGCTACACCTTC. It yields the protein CASSPVGTGGIYGYTF.

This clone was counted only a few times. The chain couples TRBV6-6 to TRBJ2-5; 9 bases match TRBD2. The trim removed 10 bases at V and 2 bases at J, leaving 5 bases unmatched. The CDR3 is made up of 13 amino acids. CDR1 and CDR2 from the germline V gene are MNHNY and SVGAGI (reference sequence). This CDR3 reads CATKTSGQETQYF. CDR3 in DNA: TGTGCCACGAAGACTAGCGGACAAGAGACCCAGTACTTC.

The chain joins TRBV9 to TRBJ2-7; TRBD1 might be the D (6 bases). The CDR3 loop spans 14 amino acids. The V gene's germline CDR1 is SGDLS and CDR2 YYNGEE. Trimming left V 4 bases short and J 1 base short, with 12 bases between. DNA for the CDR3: TGTGCCAGCAGCCAGGGGAGCGGATCCTACGAGCAGTACTTC. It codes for CASSQGSGSYEQYF.

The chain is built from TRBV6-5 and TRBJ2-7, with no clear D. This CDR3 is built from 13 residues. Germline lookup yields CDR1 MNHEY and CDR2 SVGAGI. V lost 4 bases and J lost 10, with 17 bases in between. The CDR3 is CASSSRSSRNQYF. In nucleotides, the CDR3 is TGTGCCAGCAGTTCCCGCTCGTCGCGAAACCAGTACTTC.

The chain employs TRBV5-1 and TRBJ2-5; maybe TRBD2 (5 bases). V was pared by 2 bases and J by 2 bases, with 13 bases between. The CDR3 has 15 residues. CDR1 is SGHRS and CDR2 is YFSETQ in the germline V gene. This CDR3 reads CASSFNGVAQETQYF. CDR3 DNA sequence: TGCGCCAGCAGCTTTAACGGGGTCGCTCAAGAGACCCAGTACTTC.

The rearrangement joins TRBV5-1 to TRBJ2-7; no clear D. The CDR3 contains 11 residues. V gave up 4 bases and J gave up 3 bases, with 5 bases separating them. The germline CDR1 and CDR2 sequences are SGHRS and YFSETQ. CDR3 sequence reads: CASSPNYEQYF. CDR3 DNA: TGCGCCAGCAGCCCTAACTACGAGCAGTACTTC.

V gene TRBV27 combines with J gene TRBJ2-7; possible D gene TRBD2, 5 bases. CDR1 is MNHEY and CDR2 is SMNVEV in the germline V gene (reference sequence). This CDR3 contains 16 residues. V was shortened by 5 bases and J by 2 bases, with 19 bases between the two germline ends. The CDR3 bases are TGTGCCAGCAGTCCTTCCCCCGGGGTACCCCCCTACGAGCAGTACTTC. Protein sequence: CASSPSPGVPPYEQYF.

The CDR3: CASSPGTSGYNEQFF. The CDR3 coding sequence is TGTGCCAGCAGTCCGGGAACTAGCGGCTACAATGAGCAGTTCTTC. The genes are TRBV6-1 and TRBJ2-1, with 8 nucleotides matching TRBD2. J gave up 3 bases and V 5 bases, and 6 bases lay outside the gene matches. The germline V gene encodes CDR1 MNHNS and CDR2 SASEGT. The CDR3 has 15 residues.

The CDR3 DNA is TGTGCCAGCAGCTTAGGAGTCTCCGGGGAGCTGTTTTTT. This encodes CASSLGVSGELFF. The chain joins TRBV7-2 to TRBJ2-2; the D is unclear. Germline CDR1 is SGHTA and CDR2 is FQGNSA. Between the trimmed V and J ends, which lost 1 base and 6 bases, there was a span of 6 bases. The CDR3 loop spans 13 amino acids.

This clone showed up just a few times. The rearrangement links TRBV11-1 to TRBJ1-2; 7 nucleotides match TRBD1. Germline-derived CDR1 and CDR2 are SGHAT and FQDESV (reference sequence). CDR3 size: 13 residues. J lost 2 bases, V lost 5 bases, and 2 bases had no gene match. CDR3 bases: TGTGCCAGCAGCCCGACAGGGAACTATGGCTACACCTTC. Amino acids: CASSPTGNYGYTF.

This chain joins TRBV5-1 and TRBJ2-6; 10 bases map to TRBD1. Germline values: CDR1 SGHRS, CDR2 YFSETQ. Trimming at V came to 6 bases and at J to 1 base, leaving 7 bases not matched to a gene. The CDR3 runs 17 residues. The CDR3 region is CASNPGQGTSGANVLTF. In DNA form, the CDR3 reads TGCGCCAGCAACCCGGGACAGGGGACTTCTGGGGCCAACGTCCTGACTTTC. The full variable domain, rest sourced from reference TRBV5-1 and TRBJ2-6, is KAGVTQTPRYLIKTRGQQVTLSCSPISGHRSVSWYQQTPGQGLQFLFEYFSETQRNKGNFPGRFSGRQFSNSRSEMNVSTLELGDSALYLCASNPGQGTSGANVLTFGAGSRLTVL.

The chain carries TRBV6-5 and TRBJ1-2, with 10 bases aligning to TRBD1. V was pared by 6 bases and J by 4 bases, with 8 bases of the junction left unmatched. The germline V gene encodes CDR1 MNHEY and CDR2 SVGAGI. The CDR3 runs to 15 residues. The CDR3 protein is CASSPMGQGIYGYTF. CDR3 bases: TGTGCCAGCAGCCCAATGGGACAGGGGATCTATGGCTACACCTTC.

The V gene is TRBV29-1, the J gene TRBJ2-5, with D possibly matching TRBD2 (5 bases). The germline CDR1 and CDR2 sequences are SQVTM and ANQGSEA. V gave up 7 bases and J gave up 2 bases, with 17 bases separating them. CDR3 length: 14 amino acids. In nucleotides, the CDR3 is TGCAGCGCCCTCCCGGGGTCAATACAAGAGACCCAGTACTTC. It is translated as CSALPGSIQETQYF.

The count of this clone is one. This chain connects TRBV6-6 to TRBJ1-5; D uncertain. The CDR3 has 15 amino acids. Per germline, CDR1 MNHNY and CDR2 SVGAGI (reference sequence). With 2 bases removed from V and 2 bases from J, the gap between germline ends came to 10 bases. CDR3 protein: CASSYIGVGNQPQHF. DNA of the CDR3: TGTGCCAGCAGTTACATCGGGGTAGGCAATCAGCCCCAGCATTTT.

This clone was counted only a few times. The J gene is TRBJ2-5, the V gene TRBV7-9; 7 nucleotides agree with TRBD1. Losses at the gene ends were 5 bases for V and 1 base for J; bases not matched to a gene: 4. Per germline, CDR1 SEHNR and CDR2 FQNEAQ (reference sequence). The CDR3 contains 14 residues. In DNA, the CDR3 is TGTGCCAGCAGCCCCGGGACAGTCCAAGAGACCCAGTACTTC. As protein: CASSPGTVQETQYF.

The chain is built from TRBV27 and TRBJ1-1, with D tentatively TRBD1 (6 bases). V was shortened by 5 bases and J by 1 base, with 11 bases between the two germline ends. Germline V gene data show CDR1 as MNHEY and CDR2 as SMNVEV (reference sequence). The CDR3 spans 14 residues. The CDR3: CASSAGTKNTEAFF. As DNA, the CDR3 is TGTGCCAGCAGTGCCGGGACAAAGAACACTGAAGCTTTCTTT.

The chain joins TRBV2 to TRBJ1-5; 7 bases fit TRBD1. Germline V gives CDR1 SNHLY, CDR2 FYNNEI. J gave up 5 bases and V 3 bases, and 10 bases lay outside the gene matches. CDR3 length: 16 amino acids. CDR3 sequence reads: CASSESSGQRYQPQHF. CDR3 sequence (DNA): TGTGCCAGCAGTGAGAGTTCGGGACAGCGGTATCAGCCCCAGCATTTT.

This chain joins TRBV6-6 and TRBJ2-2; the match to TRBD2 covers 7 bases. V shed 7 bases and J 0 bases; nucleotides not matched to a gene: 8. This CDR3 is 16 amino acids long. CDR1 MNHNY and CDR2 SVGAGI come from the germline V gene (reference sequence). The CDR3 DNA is TGTGCCAGCACCCACGAGGGACTATCGAACACCGGGGAGCTGTTTTTT. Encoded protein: CASTHEGLSNTGELFF.

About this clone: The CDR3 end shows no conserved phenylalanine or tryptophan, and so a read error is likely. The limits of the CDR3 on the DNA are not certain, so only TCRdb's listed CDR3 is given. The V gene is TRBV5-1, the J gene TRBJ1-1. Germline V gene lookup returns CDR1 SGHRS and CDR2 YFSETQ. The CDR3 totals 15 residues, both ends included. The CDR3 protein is CASSSNAGPTPQALV.

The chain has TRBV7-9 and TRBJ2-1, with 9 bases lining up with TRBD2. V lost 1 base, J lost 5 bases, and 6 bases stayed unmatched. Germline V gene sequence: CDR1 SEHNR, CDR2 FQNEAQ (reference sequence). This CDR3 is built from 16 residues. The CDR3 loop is CASSLGLAGWDNEQFF. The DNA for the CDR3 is TGTGCCAGCAGCTTAGGGCTAGCGGGATGGGACAATGAGCAGTTCTTC.

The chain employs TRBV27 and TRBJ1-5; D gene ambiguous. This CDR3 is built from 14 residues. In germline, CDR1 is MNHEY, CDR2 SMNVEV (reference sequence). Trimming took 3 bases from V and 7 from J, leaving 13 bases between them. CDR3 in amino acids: CASSLNGGSQPQHF. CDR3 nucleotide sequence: TGTGCCAGCAGTTTGAACGGAGGAAGCCAGCCCCAGCATTTT.